These 4 T cell receptor beta chains came from one sample sequenced in a study of blood T cell repertoires in COVID-19. TCRdb's copy holds only in-frame clones and misses some; the assay was immunoSEQ multiplex PCR. Of 210,000 or so clones in the sample, 88% are singletons; the top ten hold 2.7%. The specimen sequenced was peripheral blood. The receptors shown here come from a woman aged 55-70 years with acute or convalescent COVID-19.

The CDR3 sequence is CSASSQFEGAGNTIYF. The DNA for the CDR3 is TGCAGTGCTAGTTCCCAGTTCGAGGGCGCAGGAAACACCATATATTTT. V gene TRBV20-1 combines with J gene TRBJ1-3; D call uncertain. Germline lookup yields CDR1 DFQATT and CDR2 SNEGSKA (reference sequence). The CDR3 contains 16 residues. The ends were cut back, 3 bases at V and 4 bases at J, with 19 bases in the middle.

This clone was seen only once. The V and J genes are TRBV10-2 and TRBJ2-3; D possibly corresponds to TRBD2 (5 bases). The CDR3 is 16 residues long. Germline V CDR1 and CDR2: WSHSY, SAAADI. V lost 3 bases and J lost 6, with 19 bases in between. The CDR3 sequence is CASSEGTAGMGDTQYF. The CDR3 DNA reads as TGCGCCAGCAGTGAAGGAACGGCCGGGATGGGGGATACGCAGTATTTT.

The gene calls are TRBV10-2 and TRBJ2-1, with 11 bases fitting TRBD2. Germline V gives CDR1 WSHSY, CDR2 SAAADI. Trimming cost V 10 bases and J 3 bases; bases outside gene matches: 2. CDR3 length: 13 residues. CDR3 DNA sequence: TGCGCCACCGGGACTAGCGGCTACAATGAGCAGTTCTTC. This sequence encodes CATGTSGYNEQFF.

The chain has TRBV27 and TRBJ2-1; a weak D match, TRBD2 (6 bases). V shed 4 bases and J shed 7 bases, with 17 bases lying between them. CDR3 length: 15 residues. Germline V gives CDR1 MNHEY, CDR2 SMNVEV (reference sequence). CDR3 residues: CASSSPAGGRNEQFF. CDR3 DNA: TGTGCCAGCAGTTCGCCCGCTGGGGGGAGGAATGAGCAGTTCTTC.